This T cell receptor (beta chain) was captured by sequencing in a study of CD8 T cells in ankylosing spondylitis. The study, taken as a whole, reports: Reports say disease-linked clones showed up significantly more in matched ankylosing spondylitis synovial fluid. Characteristic, it appeared, of ankylosing spondylitis blood was a TCR beta motif of eight highly homologous variants. Peripheral blood held disease-linked clones only at relatively low frequency, and these were CD8+.

Concerning this clonotype itself: Antigen unknown.

Researchers built TCR beta libraries using quantitative 5'-RACE with molecular barcodes. TCRdb passed the 5' RACE reads through MiXCR, listing each CDR3 protein once. The repertoire holds about 130,000 distinct CDR3 sequences, with about 13% as singletons. With V trimmed by 4 bases and J by 1 base, 5 bases remained unmatched. CDR3 length: 16 amino acids. Germline V gene lookup returns CDR1 SGHAT and CDR2 FQDESV (reference sequence). This clonotype was obtained from a female donor with ankylosing spondylitis or in good health (not recorded which). The sequencing input was blood, either unsorted or a sorted T cell fraction (not recorded which). This chain uses TRBV11-1 with TRBJ2-2; TRBD2 matches 8 bases. The CDR3 region is CASSSRAGENTGELFF. In DNA, the CDR3 is TGTGCCAGCAGCTCGAGAGCGGGGGAGAACACCGGGGAGCTGTTTTTT.